The next 28 T cell receptor beta chains were all read from a single sample in a study of T-cell memory formation after mild COVID-19. TCRdb reprocessed the 5' RACE reads via MiXCR and lists one record per CDR3 protein. The sample carries approximately 410,000 distinct CDR3 sequences, 20% to 30% recorded once. Sequenced sample: PBMCs or a T cell subset sorted from them (not recorded which). Every receptor here comes from an adult woman who had mild COVID-19 (a few samples of this study predate the infection). Cell type and time point are not known.

This clonotype was seen at least ten times. The V call is TRBV3-1, the J call TRBJ2-3; D unclear. The CDR3 runs to 13 residues. The ends were cut back, 4 bases at V and 5 bases at J, with 10 bases in the middle. Germline V gene data show CDR1 as LGHDT and CDR2 as YNNKEL (reference sequence). The CDR3 nucleotides are TGTGCCAGCAGCCGGTGGGCCCAAGATACGCAGTATTTT. This encodes CASSRWAQDTQYF.

The chain couples TRBV11-1 to TRBJ2-7; 11 bases map to TRBD1. CDR1 is SGHAT, CDR2 FQDESV, per germline (reference sequence). V dropped 5 bases and J dropped 5; count of bases not matched to a gene: 8. The CDR3 is made up of 15 amino acids. The CDR3 here is CASSQRTGGIDEQYF. CDR3 bases: TGTGCCAGCAGCCAGCGGACAGGGGGCATCGACGAGCAGTACTTC.

This clonotype was detected a few times. V usage is TRBV5-1 and J usage is TRBJ1-1, with 9 bases matching TRBD1. The V gene end was trimmed by 4 bases and the J gene end by 1 base; junction bases not matched to a gene: 2. The germline V gene encodes CDR1 SGHRS and CDR2 YFSETQ. The CDR3 sequence is 14 residues long. The CDR3 loop is CASSADRGNTEAFF. The CDR3 DNA reads TGCGCCAGCAGCGCGGACAGGGGGAACACTGAAGCTTTCTTT.

This clonotype showed up just a few times. The chain recombines TRBV7-2 with TRBJ2-2; D is uncertain. The CDR3 sequence is 12 residues long. V lost 7 bases and J lost 6, with 9 bases in between. Germline V gene lookup returns CDR1 SGHTA and CDR2 FQGNSA. CDR3 in DNA: TGTGCCAGCAAGCCCCAGCCCGGGGAGCTGTTTTTT. Its protein product is CASKPQPGELFF.

The chain has TRBV12-3 or TRBV12-4 and TRBJ2-1, with TRBD2 matching 15 bases. Germline trimming cut 3 bases from V and 8 bases from J; bases unmatched to any gene: 8. The CDR3 totals 17 residues. The CDR3 loop is CASSLGRTSGGADEQFF. In DNA, the CDR3 is TGTGCCAGCAGTTTGGGCCGGACTAGCGGGGGGGCCGATGAGCAGTTCTTC.

This clonotype has just a few counts. V is TRBV6-5 and J is TRBJ2-1; 8 bases agree with TRBD2. The J segment lost 14 bases and the V segment lost 4 bases, leaving 4 bases of the junction unmatched. Germline CDR1 is MNHEY and CDR2 is SVGAGI. This CDR3 region has 11 residues. The CDR3 nucleotides read TGTGCCAGCAGTTGGACGGGGGGGGAGTTCTTC. Its protein product is CASSWTGGEFF.

In this sample, this clonotype turned up many times. The rearrangement links TRBV30 to TRBJ2-1, with 8 nucleotides matching TRBD2. With 5 bases clipped from V and 8 bases from J, the junction kept 5 bases outside the gene matches. This CDR3 has 12 amino acids. Germline CDR1 is GTSNPN and CDR2 is SVGIG (reference sequence). CDR3 DNA sequence: TGTGCCTGGCGGGGGGGCGTAGATGAGCAGTTCTTC. Its protein is CAWRGGVDEQFF.

The V gene is TRBV5-1, the J gene TRBJ2-5; D uncertain. V lost 4 bases and J 3 bases, leaving 10 bases between the germline ends. The CDR3 covers 13 residues. Germline CDR1 SGHRS, CDR2 YFSETQ. The CDR3 loop is CASSLPGEETQYF. CDR3 DNA sequence: TGCGCCAGCAGCCTGCCGGGTGAAGAGACCCAGTACTTC.

This clonotype was counted a few times. At one of its ends the junction is not consistent with the germline gene, which may arise from a read error. The chain has TRBV5-1 and TRBJ2-3, with TRBD1 as a possible D gene (5 bases). Germline CDR1 is SGHRS and CDR2 is YFSETQ. This CDR3 has 14 residues. The CDR3 reads CASSLAGRPDTQYF. CDR3 nucleotides: TGTGCCAGCAGCTTAGCAGGGCGGCCAGATACGCAGTATTTT.

Many counts were recorded for this clonotype. J is TRBJ2-3 and V is TRBV7-3; 12 positions agree with TRBD2. Trimming removed 0 bases from V and 14 bases from J; junction bases left unmatched: 6. CDR3 length equals 14 residues. Germline CDR1 is SGHTA and CDR2 is FQGTGA. The CDR3 reads CASSLTPTSGSVYF. CDR3 DNA sequence: TGTGCCAGCAGCTTAACCCCGACTAGCGGGAGTGTGTATTTT.

Details on this clonotype: The junction departs from germline at one end; a sequencing error may be responsible. The chain couples TRBV29-1 to TRBJ1-1, with 9 nucleotides matching TRBD1. The CDR3 is 16 amino acids. Looked up from germline, CDR1 is SQVTM and CDR2 is ANQGSEA. The CDR3 here is CSVGTGPLRVNTEAFF. As DNA, the CDR3 is TGCAGTGTTGGGACAGGGCCGCTTCGGGTGAACACTGAAGCTTTCTTT.

The chain recombines TRBV7-9 with TRBJ2-7; TRBD2 aligns across 12 bases. V shed 1 base and J 2 bases; nucleotides not matched to a gene: 15. The CDR3 is 20 residues long. Germline V lookup: CDR1 SEHNR, CDR2 FQNEAQ (reference sequence). The CDR3 is CASSLVSSGRAIIFPYEQYF. As DNA, the CDR3 is TGTGCCAGCAGCTTAGTCTCTAGCGGGAGGGCCATTATTTTCCCCTACGAGCAGTACTTC.

The V and J genes are TRBV3-1 and TRBJ2-7; 7 nucleotides line up with TRBD2. Trimming cost V 1 base and J 4 bases; bases outside gene matches: 7. Germline V gene sequence: CDR1 LGHDT, CDR2 YNNKEL (reference sequence). This CDR3 is built from 15 residues. This chain's CDR3 is CASSQGGGSVYEQYF. As DNA, the CDR3 is TGTGCCAGCAGCCAAGGTGGCGGGAGCGTTTACGAGCAGTACTTC.

This clonotype was counted ten times or more. This rearrangement joins TRBV2 to TRBJ2-7; D is undetermined. Trimming removed 8 bases at V and 2 bases at J, with 16 bases between. This CDR3 has 14 amino acids. Germline assignment: CDR1 SNHLY and CDR2 FYNNEI. CDR3 DNA sequence: TGTGCCAGCGGGTCAAGGGATCCCGCCTACGAGCAGTACTTC. Amino acid sequence: CASGSRDPAYEQYF.

Only a few counts were recorded for this clonotype. The chain recombines TRBV20-1 with TRBJ2-1; D possibly corresponds to TRBD1 (6 bases). From germline, CDR1 is DFQATT and CDR2 SNEGSKA (reference sequence). The CDR3 consists of 15 residues. Trimming stripped 1 base from V and 6 bases from J, with 16 bases between. As DNA, the CDR3 is TGCAGTGCTAGAGTCTCGGGGACATCTCCCAATGAGCAGTTCTTC. Translated, it gives CSARVSGTSPNEQFF.

In its sample, this clonotype was seen a few times. The chain links TRBV12-3 or TRBV12-4 to TRBJ2-7; D is unresolved. This CDR3 contains 14 residues. Trimming removed 0 bases at V and 2 bases at J, with 8 bases between. This chain's CDR3 is CASSLAVGAYEQYF. The CDR3 nucleotides are TGTGCCAGCAGTTTAGCGGTGGGTGCCTACGAGCAGTACTTC.

The V call is TRBV7-6, the J call TRBJ1-5; TRBD1 might be the D (6 bases). CDR1 is SGHVS and CDR2 is FNYEAQ in the germline V gene. The V gene lost 4 bases and the J gene lost 4 bases, with 14 bases spanning the gap. This CDR3 region has 15 residues. CDR3 region: CASSWGGTPNQPQHF. In nucleotides, the CDR3 is TGTGCCAGCAGCTGGGGAGGGACACCTAATCAGCCCCAGCATTTT.

Only a few counts were recorded for this clonotype. The V and J genes are TRBV6-1 and TRBJ2-7; D is perhaps TRBD2 (7 bases). V lost 8 bases and J lost 0, with 17 bases in between. The CDR3 contains 15 residues. Germline V CDR1 and CDR2: MNHNS, SASEGT. Written as DNA, the CDR3 is TGTGCCAGCGGCTACCACAGGGACTACTCCTACGAGCAGTACTTC. Translating gives CASGYHRDYSYEQYF.

V gene TRBV12-3 or TRBV12-4 combines with J gene TRBJ1-5, with a possible D match to TRBD1 (6 bases). This CDR3 spans 12 amino acids. Trimming removed 8 bases at V and 4 bases at J, with 9 bases between. The CDR3 region has the DNA TGTGCCAGCGGGGGCCCAAATCAGCCCCAGCATTTT. This codes for CASGGPNQPQHF.

V gene TRBV19 combines with J gene TRBJ2-7, with 11 bases lining up with TRBD2. The CDR3 length is 15 residues. CDR1 and CDR2 (germline): LNHDA, SQIVND (reference sequence). The V segment lost 4 bases and the J segment 2 bases; nucleotides outside the gene matches: 4. CDR3 protein: CASSTLAGGTYEQYF. CDR3 coding DNA: TGTGCCAGTAGTACGCTAGCGGGGGGAACCTACGAGCAGTACTTC.

This clonotype came up a few times. This chain connects TRBV2 to TRBJ2-7; D is ambiguous. Germline V gene sequence: CDR1 SNHLY, CDR2 FYNNEI. The V end lost 2 bases, the J end lost 7 bases, and 18 bases lay between the germline ends. CDR3 length equals 15 residues. CDR3 loop: CASSESRAWDREQYF. The CDR3 nucleotides are TGTGCCAGCAGTGAATCTCGGGCCTGGGATCGGGAGCAGTACTTC.

This clonotype was picked up one time. The chain recombines TRBV3-1 with TRBJ1-4; possible D gene TRBD1, 6 bases. The CDR3 sequence is 14 residues long. Germline V gene sequence: CDR1 LGHDT, CDR2 YNNKEL (reference sequence). Trimming removed 3 bases from V and 6 bases from J, with 11 bases in between. The CDR3 nucleotides read TGTGCCAGCAGCCACCGGGGGCTTGATGAAAAACTGTTTTTT. This gives the protein CASSHRGLDEKLFF.

This clonotype was detected a few times. V gene TRBV20-1 combines with J gene TRBJ2-5, with a weak D call TRBD2 (6 bases). Germline-derived CDR1 and CDR2 are DFQATT and SNEGSKA (reference sequence). Trimming shortened V by 6 bases and J by 1 base, and 15 bases separated the two germline ends. The CDR3 runs 14 residues. CDR3 coding DNA: TGCAGTGCCCTTAAGGCGGGAATCCAAGAGACCCAGTACTTC. Translation gives CSALKAGIQETQYF.

This clonotype was recorded a few times. The chain uses TRBV12-3 or TRBV12-4 and TRBJ2-7; no clear D gene. The CDR3 runs 13 residues. The V and J ends lost 7 bases and 0 bases respectively, with 10 bases between them. Here the CDR3 reads CASTPESSYEQYF. CDR3 DNA: TGTGCCAGCACCCCGGAAAGCTCCTACGAGCAGTACTTC.

This clonotype was seen a few times. The chain combines TRBV2 with TRBJ2-3, with TRBD2 matching 8 bases. The germline V gene has CDR1 SNHLY and CDR2 FYNNEI. Unmatched junction bases numbered 6, after V lost 3 bases and J lost 4 bases. The length of the CDR3 is 15 residues. The CDR3 DNA sequence: TGTGCCAGCAGTGATGCGGGGGGCGGGCCAGATACGCAGTATTTT. Its protein product is CASSDAGGGPDTQYF.

This clonotype turned up a few times. The V call is TRBV7-9, the J call TRBJ2-5, with no clear D. V was cut by 5 bases and J by 5 bases, with 12 bases left in between. This CDR3 spans 13 amino acids. From germline, CDR1 is SEHNR and CDR2 FQNEAQ (reference sequence). CDR3 bases: TGTGCCAGCAGCGCAATGACACCGGAGACCCAGTACTTC. This encodes CASSAMTPETQYF. Full variable domain (outside the CDR3, taken from reference TRBV7-9 and TRBJ2-5): DTGVSQNPRHKITKRGQNVTFRCDPISEHNRLYWYRQTLGQGPEFLTYFQNEAQLEKSRLLSDRFSAERPKGSFSTLEIQRTEQGDSAMYLCASSAMTPETQYFGPGTRLLVL.

This clonotype was detected a few times. The chain links TRBV9 to TRBJ1-6; TRBD1 matches 7 bases. After removal of 1 base from V and 7 bases from J, the junction contained 5 bases not matched to a gene. CDR3 length: 15 amino acids. Germline assignment: CDR1 SGDLS and CDR2 YYNGEE. In DNA, the CDR3 is TGTGCCAGCAGCGTAAACAGGGGAAGAAATTCACCCCTCCACTTT. Protein: CASSVNRGRNSPLHF.

Only a few counts were recorded for this clonotype. The chain has TRBV11-2 and TRBJ2-7; unclear D gene. This CDR3 is built from 14 residues. The germline V gene encodes CDR1 SGHAT and CDR2 FQNNGV. V gave up 1 base and J gave up 4 bases, with 11 bases separating them. The CDR3 DNA reads TGTGCCAGCAGCTTAGGGTCCATGGGGTACGAGCAGTACTTC. This gives the protein CASSLGSMGYEQYF. Looking up the rest from reference TRBV11-2 and TRBJ2-7 gives the full variable domain: EAGVAQSPRYKIIEKRQSVAFWCNPISGHATLYWYQQILGQGPKLLIQFQNNGVVDDSQLPKDRFSAERLKGVDSTLKIQPAKLEDSAVYLCASSLGSMGYEQYFGPGTRLTVT.